What follows are 27 T cell receptor beta chains derived from one specimen sequenced in a study of T-cell reconstitution after alpha-beta-depleted transplantation in children. Molecular barcoding with unique molecular identifiers was used for the TCRbeta library. TCRdb re-derived calls from the PCR reads in MiXCR, one entry per CDR3 protein. Of about 610,000 distinct CDR3 sequences detected, about 10% appear once; the ten largest clones hold about 4%. The sequenced sample was PBMCs from the stem cell graft donor, obtained from the stem cell graft. The origin of the receptors is a human donor who donated a stem cell graft to a child with acute myeloid leukemia.

This clonotype showed up many times. This chain joins TRBV15 and TRBJ1-1, with D possibly matching TRBD1 (5 bases). The CDR3 loop spans 15 amino acids. Germline V gene data show CDR1 as LNHNV and CDR2 as YYDKDF (reference sequence). V lost 0 bases and J lost 0, with 8 bases in between. The chain's CDR3 is CATSREAGMNTEAFF. CDR3 nucleotides: TGTGCCACCAGCAGAGAGGCAGGGATGAACACTGAAGCTTTCTTT. Full variable domain (rest looked up from reference TRBV15 and TRBJ1-1): DAMVIQNPRYQVTQFGKPVTLSCSQTLNHNVMYWYQQKSSQAPKLLFHYYDKDFNNEADTPDNFQSRRPNTSFCFLDIRSPGLGDTAMYLCATSREAGMNTEAFFGQGTRLTVV.

This clonotype was picked up many times. The rearrangement joins TRBV4-3 to TRBJ1-2; D is ambiguous. The CDR3 is 16 residues long. The V end was cut by 1 base, the J end by 8 bases, with 20 bases between. The germline V gene has CDR1 LGHNA and CDR2 YSLEER. CDR3 protein: CASSQVRTSSMGGYTF. The DNA for the CDR3 is TGCGCCAGCAGCCAAGTTAGGACCTCCTCGATGGGAGGCTACACCTTC.

Ten or more counts support this clonotype. The chain couples TRBV6-1 to TRBJ2-7; TRBD1 matches 9 bases. CDR1 and CDR2 (germline): MNHNS, SASEGT. This CDR3 is built from 14 residues. The J segment lost 10 bases and the V segment lost 6 bases, leaving 13 bases of the junction unmatched. DNA for the CDR3: TGTGCCAGCAGGGGCCGGACAGGGGAAGGGAATCAGTACTTC. It specifies CASRGRTGEGNQYF.

The chain has TRBV29-1 and TRBJ1-2, with TRBD1 as a possible D gene (6 bases). The CDR3 spans 15 residues. The germline V gene has CDR1 SQVTM and CDR2 ANQGSEA. Between the trimmed V and J ends, which lost 4 bases and 0 bases, there was a span of 15 bases. This CDR3 is CSVAARGDSNYGYTF. In DNA form, the CDR3 reads TGCAGCGTTGCGGCTAGGGGGGACTCTAACTATGGCTACACCTTC.

At least ten counts were recorded for this clonotype. This chain connects TRBV12-3 or TRBV12-4 to TRBJ2-1; 7 bases are a match to TRBD2. With V trimmed by 3 bases and J by 10 bases, 9 bases remained unmatched. The CDR3 extends over 14 amino acids. CDR3 loop: CASSFGGSTIEQFF. CDR3 bases: TGTGCCAGCAGTTTCGGCGGGAGTACAATAGAGCAGTTCTTC.

This clonotype showed up just a few times. CDR3 DNA sequence: TGCAGTGCTAGAGATCGGCTAGCGGGATTATATGAGCAGTTCTTC. Protein sequence: CSARDRLAGLYEQFF. The chain couples TRBV20-1 to TRBJ2-1, with 9 bases aligning to TRBD2. Germline trimming cut 0 bases from V and 8 bases from J; bases unmatched to any gene: 8. The CDR3 loop spans 15 amino acids. Looked up from germline, CDR1 is DFQATT and CDR2 is SNEGSKA (reference sequence).

This clonotype was seen ten or more times. The rearrangement uses TRBV7-2 and TRBJ2-3, with 15 bases matching TRBD2. The CDR3 covers 20 residues. Germline CDR1 is SGHTA and CDR2 is FQGNSA. The V segment lost 4 bases and the J segment 1 base; nucleotides outside the gene matches: 12. CDR3 loop: CASSSGTSGRSRRGTDTQYF. Here the CDR3 DNA reads TGTGCCAGCAGCTCCGGGACTAGCGGGAGGTCCCGGCGCGGCACAGATACGCAGTATTTT.

The chain combines TRBV9 with TRBJ1-5; 8 bases fit TRBD1. Unmatched junction bases numbered 4, after V lost 4 bases and J lost 4 bases. CDR1 is SGDLS, CDR2 YYNGEE, per germline. The CDR3 is 14 amino acids. The CDR3 protein is CASSPRDRNQPQHF. CDR3 in DNA: TGTGCCAGCAGCCCGAGGGACAGGAATCAGCCCCAGCATTTT.

In regard to this clonotype: Just one base apart from a much larger clone, this may be a read error. Lacking the conserved final phenylalanine or tryptophan, this CDR3 likely reflects a read error. V gene TRBV12-3 or TRBV12-4 combines with J gene TRBJ2-7; D tentatively fits TRBD1 or TRBD2 (5 bases each). The CDR3 contains 14 residues. V was trimmed by 5 bases and J by 0 bases, leaving 11 bases between them. The CDR3 DNA follows: TGTGCCAGCAGTCCGGGACGTCTCTCCTACGAGCAGTACTAC. Translation: CASSPGRLSYEQYY.

The rearrangement joins TRBV14 to TRBJ1-4, with TRBD1 matching 10 bases. Per germline, CDR1 SGHDN and CDR2 FVKESK. Trimming at V came to 0 bases and at J to 1 base, leaving 14 bases not matched to a gene. The CDR3 runs to 21 residues. The CDR3 DNA sequence: TGTGCCAGCAGCCAAGATGCCCTGACAGGGGGCGCGTTGGTAACTAATGAAAAACTGTTTTTT. It specifies CASSQDALTGGALVTNEKLFF.

The V and J genes are TRBV27 and TRBJ1-2; D ambiguous. This CDR3 is built from 13 residues. Trimming removed 5 bases from V and 4 bases from J, with 11 bases in between. The germline CDR1 and CDR2 sequences are MNHEY and SMNVEV (reference sequence). CDR3 DNA sequence: TGTGCCAGCAGTACGAGTAGATTCTATGGCTACACCTTC. As protein: CASSTSRFYGYTF.

This clonotype was seen repeatedly, ten times or more. J is TRBJ2-7 and V is TRBV21-1. TRBV21-1 is marked as a pseudogene. The CDR3 extends over 13 amino acids. This CDR3 is CASSEGTSYEQYF. The CDR3 region has the DNA TGTGCCAGCAGCGAGGGGACCTCCTACGAGCAGTACTTC.

The sample holds a few counts of this clonotype. The chain links TRBV4-1 to TRBJ2-7; 9 bases line up with TRBD2. The ends lost 3 bases at V and 2 bases at J; junction bases unmatched: 5. This CDR3 has 15 amino acids. The germline V gene encodes CDR1 MGHRA and CDR2 YSYEKL. The CDR3 sequence is CASSHGIAGAYEQYF. In nucleotides, the CDR3 is TGCGCCAGCAGCCACGGTATAGCGGGAGCCTACGAGCAGTACTTC.

The chain combines TRBV5-6 with TRBJ2-5; TRBD2 aligns across 7 bases. Germline V gives CDR1 SGHDT, CDR2 YYEEEE. The V gene end was trimmed by 0 bases and the J gene end by 3 bases; junction bases not matched to a gene: 5. The length of the CDR3 is 15 residues. The CDR3 here is CASSLGAGREETQYF. The DNA of the CDR3 is TGTGCCAGCAGCTTGGGAGCGGGACGGGAAGAGACCCAGTACTTC. Supplemented by reference TRBV5-6 and TRBJ2-5, the full variable domain reads DAGVTQSPTHLIKTRGQQVTLRCSPKSGHDTVSWYQQALGQGPQFIFQYYEEEERQRGNFPDRFSGHQFPNYSSELNVNALLLGDSALYLCASSLGAGREETQYFGPGTRLLVL.

This clonotype was observed many times. In nucleotides, the CDR3 is TGTGCCAGCAGCTTGAAGACTGCGAACACTGAAGCTTTCTTT. As protein: CASSLKTANTEAFF. The chain links TRBV5-6 to TRBJ1-1, with no clear D. The ends were cut back, 1 base at V and 1 base at J, with 8 bases in the middle. Germline V gene data show CDR1 as SGHDT and CDR2 as YYEEEE. The CDR3 extends over 14 amino acids.

This sequence joins TRBV7-9 and TRBJ2-7; D is ambiguous. V dropped 1 base and J dropped 0 bases, with 10 bases sitting between them. Germline loops: CDR1 SEHNR, CDR2 FQNEAQ (reference sequence). CDR3 size: 15 residues. In nucleotides, the CDR3 is TGTGCCAGCAGCTTAGACGGGTCCCCCTCCTACGAGCAGTACTTC. It is translated as CASSLDGSPSYEQYF.

This sequence joins TRBV19 and TRBJ2-1; no reliable D call. V gave up 6 bases and J gave up 6 bases, with 12 bases separating them. The CDR3 consists of 13 residues. Germline V gene data show CDR1 as LNHDA and CDR2 as SQIVND (reference sequence). The CDR3 nucleotides read TGTGCCAGTAGCCCGGGTAGTTTCAATGAGCAGTTCTTC. Translated: CASSPGSFNEQFF.

The chain employs TRBV6-2 or TRBV6-3 and TRBJ2-1, with 7 bases matching TRBD2. The CDR3 contains 15 residues. CDR1 is MNHEY and CDR2 is SVGEGT in the germline V gene. With 7 bases clipped from V and 2 bases from J, the junction kept 8 bases outside the gene matches. CDR3 DNA sequence: TGTGCCAGCACGCGACCGGGACTAACCTACAATGAGCAGTTCTTC. It is translated as CASTRPGLTYNEQFF.

The V gene is TRBV15, the J gene TRBJ2-5, with 8 bases identical to TRBD2. The germline CDR1 and CDR2 sequences are LNHNV and YYDKDF (reference sequence). The CDR3 extends over 16 amino acids. V trimming: 0 bases; J trimming: 3 bases; junction bases outside the gene matches: 6. DNA of the CDR3: TGTGCCACCAGCAGAGAAAGCGGGAGAGGGGAAGAGACCCAGTACTTC. Protein product: CATSRESGRGEETQYF.

This chain connects TRBV28 to TRBJ2-7; 9 bases are a match to TRBD2. This CDR3 contains 12 residues. V lost 10 bases, J lost 7 bases, and 8 bases stayed unmatched. Germline CDR1 is MDHEN and CDR2 is SYDVKM. As DNA, the CDR3 is TGTGCCACCCAGCGGCTAGCGGGGGAGCAGTACTTC. Translating gives CATQRLAGEQYF.

This clonotype was counted only a few times. V is TRBV20-1 and J is TRBJ2-4; 8 positions match TRBD1. Trimming at V came to 5 bases and at J to 5 bases, leaving 11 bases not matched to a gene. Germline lookup yields CDR1 DFQATT and CDR2 SNEGSKA (reference sequence). This CDR3 comprises 15 residues. Here the CDR3 reads CSAPSGGARENIQYF. The DNA for the CDR3 is TGCAGTGCTCCCTCAGGGGGCGCGAGGGAAAACATTCAGTACTTC.

This clonotype was seen more than once but under ten times. The chain combines TRBV11-1 with TRBJ2-2; 8 bases fit TRBD2. This CDR3 comprises 18 residues. The germline CDR1 and CDR2 sequences are SGHAT and FQDESV (reference sequence). Unmatched junction bases numbered 12, after V lost 4 bases and J lost 2 bases. Here the CDR3 reads CASSSWGRTSGNTGELFF. As DNA, the CDR3 is TGTGCCAGCAGCTCCTGGGGGCGAACTAGCGGTAACACCGGGGAGCTGTTTTTT.

This clonotype turned up a few times. The chain recombines TRBV2 with TRBJ2-2, with a possible D match to TRBD2 (5 bases). Germline V gene data show CDR1 as SNHLY and CDR2 as FYNNEI. The CDR3 length is 13 residues. Trimming stripped 4 bases from V and 6 bases from J, with 9 bases between. The CDR3 protein is CASSVASPGELFF. The CDR3 nucleotides are TGTGCCAGCAGTGTGGCTAGCCCCGGGGAGCTGTTTTTT.

At least ten counts were recorded for this clonotype. The chain couples TRBV12-3 or TRBV12-4 to TRBJ2-7; no definite D call. V was clipped by 6 bases and J by 5 bases, with 14 bases between them. The CDR3 runs 13 residues. The DNA of the CDR3 is TGTGCCAGCAGGTCACCAGAGCGTGACGAGCAGTACTTC. This sequence encodes CASRSPERDEQYF.

This clonotype was seen only a few times. The chain combines TRBV29-1 with TRBJ2-7; 7 bases align to TRBD2. The CDR3 covers 11 residues. The germline V gene encodes CDR1 SQVTM and CDR2 ANQGSEA. With V trimmed by 7 bases and J by 6 bases, 6 bases remained unmatched. The CDR3 sequence: CSANGGTEQYF. In nucleotides, the CDR3 is TGCAGCGCCAACGGGGGGACCGAGCAGTACTTC.

This clonotype appeared a few times. The CDR3 bases are TGTGCCAGCAGTTTAGGGTCGGGCAACCCCTACGAGCAGTACTTC. Translated: CASSLGSGNPYEQYF. This sequence joins TRBV27 and TRBJ2-7; no reliable D call. The CDR3 runs to 15 residues. The germline CDR1 and CDR2 sequences are MNHEY and SMNVEV (reference sequence). Trimming stripped 2 bases from V and 2 bases from J, with 13 bases between.

The V call is TRBV28, the J call TRBJ1-1; a possible D gene is TRBD1 (6 bases). This CDR3 spans 17 amino acids. Germline V lookup: CDR1 MDHEN, CDR2 SYDVKM. V gave up 6 bases and J gave up 0 bases, with 20 bases separating them. The CDR3 sequence is CASSPVGHRALNTEAFF. CDR3 nucleotides: TGTGCCAGCAGCCCTGTGGGGCACAGGGCCCTGAACACTGAAGCTTTCTTT.